This TCR beta chain was sequenced for a study of T cell responses to AZD1222 COVID-19 vaccine. Study-level findings and limits: Baseline serostatus was positive in only five to seven AZD1222 recipients. Recipients of two AZD1222 doses showed rising Spike-specific TCR breadth and depth. Repertoire sampling occurred only after the peak T cell response. Clonal diversity was possibly underestimated; the donors were predominantly white British and more often female.

Profiling relied on immunoSEQ multiplex PCR, and the TCRdb table lists in-frame clones only, not all of them. The sample lists roughly 200,000 clones, approximately 90% occurring once. As to this clone: Antigen specificity is unknown.

Germline values: CDR1 SNHLY, CDR2 FYNNEI. The CDR3 runs 15 residues. The germline V and J ends were trimmed by 7 bases and 0 bases, with 13 bases remaining between them. This sequence joins TRBV2 and TRBJ1-5; D possibly corresponds to TRBD1 (5 bases). The source is an adult who received the AZD1222 COVID-19 vaccine. The sample here was peripheral blood, taken 28 days after the second AZD1222 dose. The CDR3 nucleotides read TGTGCCAGCAAACCGGGACTTTATAGCAATCAGCCCCAGCATTTT. As protein: CASKPGLYSNQPQHF.